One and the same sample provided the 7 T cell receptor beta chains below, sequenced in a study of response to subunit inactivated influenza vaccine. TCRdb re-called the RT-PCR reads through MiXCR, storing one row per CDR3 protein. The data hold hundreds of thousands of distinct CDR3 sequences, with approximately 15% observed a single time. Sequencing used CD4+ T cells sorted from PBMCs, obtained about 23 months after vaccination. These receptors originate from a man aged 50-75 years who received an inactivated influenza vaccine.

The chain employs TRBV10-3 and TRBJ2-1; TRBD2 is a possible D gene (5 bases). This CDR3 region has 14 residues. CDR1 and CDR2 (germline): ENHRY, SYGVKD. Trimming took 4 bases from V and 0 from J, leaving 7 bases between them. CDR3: CAISGTASYNEQFF. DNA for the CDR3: TGTGCCATCAGTGGGACTGCCTCCTACAATGAGCAGTTCTTC.

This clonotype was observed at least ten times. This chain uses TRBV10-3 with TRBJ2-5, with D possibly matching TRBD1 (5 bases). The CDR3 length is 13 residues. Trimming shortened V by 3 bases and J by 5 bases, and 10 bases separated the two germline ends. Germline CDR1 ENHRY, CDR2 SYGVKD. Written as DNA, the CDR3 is TGTGCCATCAGTGATCAAGGGGCTGAGACCCAGTACTTC. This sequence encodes CAISDQGAETQYF.

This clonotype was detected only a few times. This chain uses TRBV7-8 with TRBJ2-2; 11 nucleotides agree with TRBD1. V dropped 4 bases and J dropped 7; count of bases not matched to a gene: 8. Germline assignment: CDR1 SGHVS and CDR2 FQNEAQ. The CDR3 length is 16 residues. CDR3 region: CASSSRTGGNNGELFF. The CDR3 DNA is TGTGCCAGCAGCTCACGGACAGGGGGCAATAACGGGGAGCTGTTTTTT.

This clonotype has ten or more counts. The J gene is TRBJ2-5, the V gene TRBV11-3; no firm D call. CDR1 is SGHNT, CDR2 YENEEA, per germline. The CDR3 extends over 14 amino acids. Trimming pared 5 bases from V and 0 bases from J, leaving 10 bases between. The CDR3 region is CASSPEGYQETQYF. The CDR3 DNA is TGTGCCAGCAGCCCAGAAGGGTACCAAGAGACCCAGTACTTC.

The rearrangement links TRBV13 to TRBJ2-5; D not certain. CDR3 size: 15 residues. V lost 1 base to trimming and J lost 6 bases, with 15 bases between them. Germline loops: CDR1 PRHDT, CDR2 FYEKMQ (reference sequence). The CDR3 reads CASSLAGSSGKTQYF. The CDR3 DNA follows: TGTGCCAGCAGCTTAGCTGGCAGCAGTGGGAAGACCCAGTACTTC.

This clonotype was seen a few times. DNA for the CDR3: TGTGCCAGCAGTTTTGAGGATCAGCCCCAGCATTTT. It specifies CASSFEDQPQHF. The chain recombines TRBV12-3 or TRBV12-4 with TRBJ1-5; D is ambiguous. Trimming cost V 3 bases and J 5 bases, with 5 bases left between them. CDR3 length: 12 residues.

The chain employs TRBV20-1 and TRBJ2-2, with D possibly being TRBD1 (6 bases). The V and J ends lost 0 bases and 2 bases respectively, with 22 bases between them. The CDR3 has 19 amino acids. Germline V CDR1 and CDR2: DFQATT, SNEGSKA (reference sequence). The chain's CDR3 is CSARDPAGARSRNTGELFF. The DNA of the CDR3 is TGCAGTGCTAGAGATCCCGCAGGGGCGAGGTCCAGAAACACCGGGGAGCTGTTTTTT.